The clone carrying this T cell receptor beta chain was found a few times. These data belong to a study of beta chain features in type 1 diabetes. Per the germline V gene, CDR1 is LNHDA and CDR2 is SQIVND (reference sequence). V gave up 4 bases and J gave up 1 base, with 7 bases separating them. The CDR3 is made up of 13 amino acids. One heparinised blood draw, averaging approximately 120 mL, came from each donor. Since all of the isolated RNA was reverse transcribed, expressed TCRB transcripts were what got sequenced. Assay used: immunoSEQ multiplex PCR; TCRdb lists only in-frame clones, some missing. The sample carries about 400,000 clones, around 12% recorded once.

The receptor was derived from a man between 18 and 35 years old in good health. The J gene is TRBJ1-2, the V gene TRBV19; perhaps TRBD1 as D (5 bases). Specimen: naive CD4+ T cells from blood. The CDR3 nucleotides are TGTGCCAGTAGTACGACAGTTAACTATGGCTACACCTTC. Encoded protein: CASSTTVNYGYTF.